These 19 T cell receptor beta chains came from one sample sequenced in a study of a mutant IDH1 vaccine in newly diagnosed glioma. The antigens for these receptors are not known. Time point of the sample: week 23, last vaccination. With topical imiquimod, each dose of the vaccine consisted of 300 ug of mutant IDH1 20-mer peptide. Clones were read by immunoSEQ multiplex PCR, and TCRdb kept only the in-frame ones, dropping some. The sample has over 55,000 clones, 81% seen once. The sample consisted of PBMCs, taken from a glioma patient whose treatment included an IDH1 peptide vaccine. These receptors came from a woman between 35 and 50 years old with glioma. Some clones in this sample may be carry-over from other donors' samples.

The rearrangement links TRBV19 to TRBJ1-2, with TRBD1 as a possible D gene (5 bases). The CDR3 length is 13 residues. Germline V CDR1 and CDR2: LNHDA, SQIVND (reference sequence). With 6 bases removed from V and 2 bases from J, the gap between germline ends came to 10 bases. The CDR3 here is CASRGEPNYGYTF. The CDR3 bases are TGTGCCAGTAGGGGGGAACCGAACTATGGCTACACCTTC.

This chain connects TRBV5-1 to TRBJ2-7, with no clear D. Trimming shortened V by 0 bases and J by 0 bases, and 10 bases separated the two germline ends. Germline CDR1 reads SGHRS; CDR2 reads YFSETQ. The CDR3 is 15 amino acids. The CDR3 DNA is TGCGCCAGCAGCTTGGGTGTGACAAGCTCCTACGAGCAGTACTTC. Its protein product is CASSLGVTSSYEQYF. Supplemented by reference TRBV5-1 and TRBJ2-7, the full variable domain reads KAGVTQTPRYLIKTRGQQVTLSCSPISGHRSVSWYQQTPGQGLQFLFEYFSETQRNKGNFPGRFSGRQFSNSRSEMNVSTLELGDSALYLCASSLGVTSSYEQYFGPGTRLTVT.

The V and J genes are TRBV30 and TRBJ2-1; D is perhaps TRBD1 or TRBD2 (6 bases each). Per germline, CDR1 GTSNPN and CDR2 SVGIG (reference sequence). The CDR3 is 18 amino acids. V shed 4 bases and J shed 0 bases, with 22 bases lying between them. CDR3 nucleotide sequence: TGTGCCTGGACAGGTCGTAGACGGGGGCCCTCCTCCTACAATGAGCAGTTCTTC. Its protein is CAWTGRRRGPSSYNEQFF.

The chain links TRBV6-1 to TRBJ2-3, with D possibly matching TRBD1 (5 bases). Germline V gene data show CDR1 as MNHNS and CDR2 as SASEGT. The CDR3 is 14 amino acids. Trimming took off 1 base at V and 4 bases at J, with 9 bases between the two ends. CDR3 nucleotide sequence: TGTGCCAGCAGTGAAGGAGTAGGGGCAGATACGCAGTATTTT. It is translated as CASSEGVGADTQYF.

V usage is TRBV5-1 and J usage is TRBJ1-1; D not resolved. V was shortened by 3 bases and J by 0 bases, with 15 bases between the two germline ends. The CDR3 is 16 residues long. Germline loops: CDR1 SGHRS, CDR2 YFSETQ. The CDR3 reads CASSSLPDVMNTEAFF. Here the CDR3 DNA reads TGCGCCAGCAGCTCCCTTCCCGACGTTATGAACACTGAAGCTTTCTTT. Variable domain in full (rest from reference TRBV5-1 and TRBJ1-1): KAGVTQTPRYLIKTRGQQVTLSCSPISGHRSVSWYQQTPGQGLQFLFEYFSETQRNKGNFPGRFSGRQFSNSRSEMNVSTLELGDSALYLCASSSLPDVMNTEAFFGQGTRLTVV.

This chain links TRBV29-1 with TRBJ2-7, with unresolved D. Germline assignment: CDR1 SQVTM and CDR2 ANQGSEA. The CDR3 extends over 13 amino acids. V lost 3 bases to trimming and J lost 3 bases, with 12 bases between them. The CDR3 spells CSVESGRLYEQYF. The CDR3 DNA follows: TGCAGCGTTGAGTCAGGACGCCTCTACGAGCAGTACTTC.

This clone was counted a single time. The V gene is TRBV13, the J gene TRBJ2-7, with TRBD2 identical over 8 bases. The CDR3 consists of 14 residues. Germline V gene sequence: CDR1 PRHDT, CDR2 FYEKMQ (reference sequence). Losses at the gene ends were 0 bases for V and 2 bases for J; bases not matched to a gene: 0. Here the CDR3 reads CASSLGRGAYEQYF. The CDR3 bases are TGTGCCAGCAGCTTAGGGCGGGGGGCCTACGAGCAGTACTTC. Looking up the rest from reference TRBV13 and TRBJ2-7 gives the full variable domain: AAGVIQSPRHLIKEKRETATLKCYPIPRHDTVYWYQQGPGQDPQFLISFYEKMQSDKGSIPDRFSAQQFSDYHSELNMSSLELGDSALYFCASSLGRGAYEQYFGPGTRLTVT.

The V and J genes are TRBV5-1 and TRBJ2-3; no definite D call. The CDR3 is 14 amino acids. Trimming removed 6 bases from V and 0 bases from J, with 11 bases in between. CDR1 is SGHRS and CDR2 is YFSETQ in the germline V gene. CDR3: CASKGQPSTDTQYF. CDR3 in DNA: TGCGCCAGCAAGGGTCAACCTAGCACAGATACGCAGTATTTT. Supplemented by reference TRBV5-1 and TRBJ2-3, the full variable domain reads KAGVTQTPRYLIKTRGQQVTLSCSPISGHRSVSWYQQTPGQGLQFLFEYFSETQRNKGNFPGRFSGRQFSNSRSEMNVSTLELGDSALYLCASKGQPSTDTQYFGPGTRLTVL.

This sequence joins TRBV4-3 and TRBJ1-2; 8 positions agree with TRBD1. Germline lookup yields CDR1 LGHNA and CDR2 YSLEER. The CDR3 is 17 residues long. The V and J ends lost 4 bases and 4 bases, in that order; junction bases with no gene match: 14. The CDR3 nucleotides read TGCGCCAGCAGCCCAGACCCTGCAGGGGGCATTTTCTATGGCTACACCTTC. Translation gives CASSPDPAGGIFYGYTF.

The chain recombines TRBV18 with TRBJ2-3, with 13 bases matching TRBD2. J lost 3 bases, V lost 2 bases, and 2 bases had no gene match. This CDR3 comprises 16 residues. Per germline, CDR1 KGHSH and CDR2 LQKENI. CDR3 nucleotide sequence: TGTGCCAGCTCACCATCACTAGCGGGGGGGACAGATACGCAGTATTTT. It specifies CASSPSLAGGTDTQYF.

The table lists this clone with a few counts. V is TRBV7-2 and J is TRBJ2-7, with D possibly being TRBD1 (6 bases). The CDR3 totals 14 residues. V was clipped by 4 bases and J by 4 bases, with 14 bases between them. The V gene's germline CDR1 is SGHTA and CDR2 FQGNSA. CDR3: CASSYPQGRYEQYF. CDR3 nucleotide sequence: TGTGCCAGCAGCTACCCCCAGGGGCGGTACGAGCAGTACTTC. Full variable domain (rest looked up from reference TRBV7-2 and TRBJ2-7): GAGVSQSPSNKVTEKGKDVELRCDPISGHTALYWYRQSLGQGLEFLIYFQGNSAPDKSGLPSDRFSAERTGGSVSTLTIQRTQQEDSAVYLCASSYPQGRYEQYFGPGTRLTVT.

This sequence joins TRBV5-1 and TRBJ2-5; D is perhaps TRBD2 (6 bases). Trimming took 5 bases from V and 1 from J, leaving 12 bases between them. Per the germline V gene, CDR1 is SGHRS and CDR2 is YFSETQ. CDR3 length: 14 amino acids. This CDR3 is CASRPPGLQETQYF. The CDR3 bases are TGCGCCAGCAGACCCCCGGGACTCCAAGAGACCCAGTACTTC.

This clone has only one observation. J is TRBJ1-6 and V is TRBV19; the D is unclear. The CDR3 loop spans 17 amino acids. Germline assignment: CDR1 LNHDA and CDR2 SQIVND (reference sequence). V gave up 3 bases and J gave up 1 base, with 13 bases separating them. The CDR3 loop reads CASSMVGSRSYNSPLHF. The CDR3 DNA follows: TGTGCCAGTAGTATGGTCGGGTCCAGGTCCTATAATTCACCCCTCCACTTT.

The chain links TRBV5-1 to TRBJ2-3; D gene ambiguous. The ends were cut back, 1 base at V and 0 bases at J, with 9 bases in the middle. The CDR3 totals 15 residues. Germline-derived CDR1 and CDR2 are SGHRS and YFSETQ. The CDR3 region has the DNA TGCGCCAGCAGCTTGTACCGGGTTAGCACAGATACGCAGTATTTT. Translating it yields CASSLYRVSTDTQYF. Full variable domain (rest looked up from reference TRBV5-1 and TRBJ2-3): KAGVTQTPRYLIKTRGQQVTLSCSPISGHRSVSWYQQTPGQGLQFLFEYFSETQRNKGNFPGRFSGRQFSNSRSEMNVSTLELGDSALYLCASSLYRVSTDTQYFGPGTRLTVL.

The chain uses TRBV5-1 and TRBJ2-7; D gene ambiguous. CDR1 and CDR2 from the germline V gene are SGHRS and YFSETQ. CDR3 length: 16 residues. Trimming removed 4 bases from V and 7 bases from J, with 24 bases in between. The chain's CDR3 is CASSRTPVGPPREQYF. The CDR3 nucleotides read TGCGCCAGCAGCCGCACCCCAGTGGGCCCACCTAGGGAGCAGTACTTC. Variable domain in full (rest from reference TRBV5-1 and TRBJ2-7): KAGVTQTPRYLIKTRGQQVTLSCSPISGHRSVSWYQQTPGQGLQFLFEYFSETQRNKGNFPGRFSGRQFSNSRSEMNVSTLELGDSALYLCASSRTPVGPPREQYFGPGTRLTVT.

This sequence joins TRBV10-1 and TRBJ2-3; no clear D. The CDR3 spans 14 residues. The germline V gene encodes CDR1 WNHNN and CDR2 SYGVQD (reference sequence). V gave up 6 bases and J gave up 4 bases, with 14 bases separating them. The CDR3 region has the DNA TGCGCCAGCAGCGCCCCGGAGAGTTCAGATACGCAGTATTTT. Protein product: CASSAPESSDTQYF.

This clone has only a few counts. The rearrangement links TRBV6-5 to TRBJ1-5; perhaps TRBD1 as D (5 bases). Germline CDR1 is MNHEY and CDR2 is SVGAGI. V was clipped by 7 bases and J by 9 bases, with 16 bases between them. The CDR3 loop spans 13 amino acids. CDR3: CASKREAGRPQHF. CDR3 DNA sequence: TGTGCCAGCAAGAGGGAGGCGGGGCGGCCCCAGCATTTT.

This clone was seen once. This chain uses TRBV5-6 with TRBJ2-5; D gene unclear. Germline lookup yields CDR1 SGHDT and CDR2 YYEEEE. V was trimmed by 0 bases and J by 2 bases, leaving 5 bases between them. The CDR3 has 13 amino acids. The CDR3 DNA sequence: TGTGCCAGCAGCTTGGTCGAGCAAGAGACCCAGTACTTC. It encodes CASSLVEQETQYF.

The chain joins TRBV5-6 to TRBJ2-5, with D tentatively TRBD1 (5 bases). This CDR3 contains 16 residues. CDR1 and CDR2 from the germline V gene are SGHDT and YYEEEE. The V end lost 3 bases, the J end lost 2 bases, and 17 bases lay between the germline ends. The CDR3 is CASSWEGEVGQETQYF. As DNA, the CDR3 is TGTGCCAGCAGCTGGGAAGGGGAAGTTGGACAAGAGACCCAGTACTTC.